Sequencing of this T cell receptor beta chain was carried out in a study of T cells after posttransplantation cyclophosphamide (dated by TCRdb to about 2016). General notes on the study: The study tracked T cell repertoire reconstitution by TRB sequencing after myeloablative bone marrow transplantation using posttransplantation cyclophosphamide as GVHD prophylaxis. Antigen receptor sequencing covered samples from a few dozen PTCy-treated patients and over 15 of their related bone marrow donors. Blood from all 35 or so PTCy patients who had 1-year posttransplant specimens underwent TRB sequencing. TRB sequencing was also done on up to about 3 additional blood samples from 2 to 5.2 years after transplant in 3 patients, and on pretransplant blood from 4 patients. Because TRA and TRB clonality were tightly correlated in 9 or 10 samples, subsequent TCR analyses were focused on TRB only. Public TRB sequences were searched against a database of over 3,600 sequences associated with responses to pathogens, tumor antigens, self-antigens and alloantigens. Study-level results and caveats: The TRB repertoires of T cells infiltrating skin or GI tract showed only limited overlap with the TRB repertoires of T cells in blood. Donor-recipient similarity was low at 1-2 months but rose over the first year, and later blood repertoires were often dominated by donor CD8+ memory clones. Across some 45 patients, TRB clonality was highly associated with recipient CMV seropositivity and CMV reactivation, and PTCy diversity was similar to diversity in CNI/methotrexate controls.

TRB sequencing was run on genomic DNA with either the immunoSEQ assay at survey resolution or the hsTCRB kit. The source study handled its data this way. The immunoSEQ software handled initial read processing, and the LymphoSeq R package was used for repertoire analyses. Clonality was computed as 1 minus normalized Shannon entropy, and a Gini coefficient was also calculated for each TRB dataset. To infer phenotypes in unsorted samples, TRB sequences from sorted subsets of the recipient or donor were mapped onto the unsorted samples of the same recipient. This is the immuneACCESS table as TCRdb keeps it, with only in-frame sequences that have V and J called. A part of the clones is gone; compared with another copy, unresolved V genes explain less than half, and the rest is unexplained. V and J calls and clone size are those listed in that table; D and trimming were worked out from the DNA. The sample has fewer than 40,000 clones on record, with no singletons. The ten largest clones capture around 4.5% of the sample.

This clone was recorded at least ten times. No cognate antigen has been identified for it. No base qualities exist here, and no much larger clone lies one base off it. Related bone marrow donors provided peripheral blood samples on the day of marrow donation. Peripheral blood and bone marrow mononuclear cells were isolated by Ficoll-Hypaque density centrifugation and cryopreserved. V was cut back by 0 bases and J by 1 base, leaving a gap of 8 bases between them. From the cysteine through the phenylalanine, the CDR3 covers 14 amino acids. The only DNA kept is the CDR3, 42 bases in frame from the first base. Looking up the germline V gene yields CDR1 SGHRS and CDR2 YFSETQ.

Specimen: PBMCs. This sequence was found in a woman between 45 and 60 years old in good health and a related stem cell transplant donor. The sequence joins TRBV5-1 to TRBJ2-7, with TRBD2 perhaps the D gene, on 7 matching bases. CDR3 loop: CASSLEGGSYEQYF. In nucleotides, the sequence is TGCGCCAGCAGCTTGGAGGGGGGGTCCTACGAGCAGTACTTC.